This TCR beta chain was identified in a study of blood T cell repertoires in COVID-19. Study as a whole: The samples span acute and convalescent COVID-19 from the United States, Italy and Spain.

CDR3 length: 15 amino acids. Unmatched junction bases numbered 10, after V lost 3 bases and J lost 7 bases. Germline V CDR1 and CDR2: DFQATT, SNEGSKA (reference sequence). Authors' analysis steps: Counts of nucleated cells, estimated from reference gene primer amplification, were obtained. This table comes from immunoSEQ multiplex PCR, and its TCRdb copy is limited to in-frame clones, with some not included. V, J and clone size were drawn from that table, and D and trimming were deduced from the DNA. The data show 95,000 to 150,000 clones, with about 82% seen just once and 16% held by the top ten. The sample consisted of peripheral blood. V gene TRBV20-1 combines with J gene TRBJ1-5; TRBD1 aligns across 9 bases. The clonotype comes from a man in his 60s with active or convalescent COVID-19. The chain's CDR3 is CSASYRQGERQPQHF. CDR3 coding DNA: TGCAGTGCTAGTTACCGACAGGGGGAACGGCAGCCCCAGCATTTT.